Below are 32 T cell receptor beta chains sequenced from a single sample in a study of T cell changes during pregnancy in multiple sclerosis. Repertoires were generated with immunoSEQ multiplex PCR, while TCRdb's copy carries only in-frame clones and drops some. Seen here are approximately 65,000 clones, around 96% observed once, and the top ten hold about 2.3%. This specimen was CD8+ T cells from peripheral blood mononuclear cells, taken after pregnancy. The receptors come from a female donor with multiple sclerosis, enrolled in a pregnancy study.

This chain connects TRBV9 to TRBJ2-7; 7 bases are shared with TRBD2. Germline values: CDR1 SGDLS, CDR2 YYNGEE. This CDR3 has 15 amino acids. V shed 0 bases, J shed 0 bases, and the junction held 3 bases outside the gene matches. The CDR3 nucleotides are TGTGCCAGCAGCGTAGGGGCGGGGGTCTCCTACGAGCAGTACTTC. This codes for CASSVGAGVSYEQYF.

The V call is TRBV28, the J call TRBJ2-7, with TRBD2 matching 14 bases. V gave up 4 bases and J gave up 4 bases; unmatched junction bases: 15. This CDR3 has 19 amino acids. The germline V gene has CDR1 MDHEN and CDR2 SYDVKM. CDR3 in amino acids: CASSSPGLAGVWGTYEQYF. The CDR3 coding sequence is TGTGCCAGCAGTTCTCCGGGACTAGCGGGAGTGTGGGGCACTTACGAGCAGTACTTC.

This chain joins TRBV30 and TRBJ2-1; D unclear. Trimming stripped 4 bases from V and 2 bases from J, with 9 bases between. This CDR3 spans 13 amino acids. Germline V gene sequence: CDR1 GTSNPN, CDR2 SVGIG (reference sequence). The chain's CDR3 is CAWMRVTYNEQFF. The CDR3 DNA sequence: TGTGCCTGGATGCGCGTCACCTACAATGAGCAGTTCTTC.

CDR3 residues: CASSELLTENEQFF. The CDR3 coding sequence is TGTGCCAGCAGTGAACTGCTCACAGAAAATGAGCAGTTCTTC. The chain has TRBV25-1 and TRBJ2-1; D is undetermined. V was cut by 2 bases and J by 7 bases, with 12 bases left in between. Germline assignment: CDR1 MGHDK and CDR2 SYGVNS. There are 14 residues in the CDR3.

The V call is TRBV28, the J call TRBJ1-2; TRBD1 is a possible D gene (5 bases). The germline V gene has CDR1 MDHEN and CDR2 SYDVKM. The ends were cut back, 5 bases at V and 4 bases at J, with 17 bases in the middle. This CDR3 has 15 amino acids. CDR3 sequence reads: CASSPPSWGSYGYTF. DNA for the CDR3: TGTGCCAGCAGTCCCCCCTCTTGGGGCAGCTATGGCTACACCTTC.

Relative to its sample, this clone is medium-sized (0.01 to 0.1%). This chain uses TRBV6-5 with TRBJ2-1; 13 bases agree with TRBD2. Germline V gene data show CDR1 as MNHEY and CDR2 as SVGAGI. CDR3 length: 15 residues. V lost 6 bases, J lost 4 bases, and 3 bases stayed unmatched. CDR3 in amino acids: CASSRGLAGYNEQFF. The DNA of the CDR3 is TGTGCCAGCAGCCGGGGACTAGCGGGGTACAATGAGCAGTTCTTC.

The CDR3 reads CASSGGQSLLGGYTF. The DNA of the CDR3 is TGCGCCAGCAGCGGGGGACAGAGTTTGCTCGGTGGCTACACCTTC. The chain is built from TRBV5-1 and TRBJ1-2; 7 nucleotides align to TRBD1. Germline assignment: CDR1 SGHRS and CDR2 YFSETQ. The CDR3 sequence is 15 residues long. The ends lost 4 bases at V and 7 bases at J; junction bases unmatched: 13.

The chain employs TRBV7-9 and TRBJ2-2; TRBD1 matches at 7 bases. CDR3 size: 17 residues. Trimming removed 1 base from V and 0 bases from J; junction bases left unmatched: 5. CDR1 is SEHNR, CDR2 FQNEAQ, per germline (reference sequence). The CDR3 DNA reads TGTGCCAGCAGCTTAGTAAGACAGGGACCGAACACCGGGGAGCTGTTTTTT. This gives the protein CASSLVRQGPNTGELFF.

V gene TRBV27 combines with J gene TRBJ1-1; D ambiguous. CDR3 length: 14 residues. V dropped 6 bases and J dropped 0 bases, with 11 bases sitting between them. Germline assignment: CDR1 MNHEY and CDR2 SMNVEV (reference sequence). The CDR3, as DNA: TGTGCCAGCAGCCTCGTACCTATGAACACTGAAGCTTTCTTT. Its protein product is CASSLVPMNTEAFF.

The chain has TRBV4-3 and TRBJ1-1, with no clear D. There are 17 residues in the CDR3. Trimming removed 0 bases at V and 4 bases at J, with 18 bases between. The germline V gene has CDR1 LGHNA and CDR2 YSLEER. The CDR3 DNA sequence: TGCGCCAGCAGCCAAGACGCAGGCCCAGACGTAGTCACTGAAGCTTTCTTT. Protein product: CASSQDAGPDVVTEAFF.

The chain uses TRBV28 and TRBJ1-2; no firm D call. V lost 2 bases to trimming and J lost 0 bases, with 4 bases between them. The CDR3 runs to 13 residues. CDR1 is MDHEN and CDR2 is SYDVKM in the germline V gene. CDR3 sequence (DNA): TGTGCCAGCAGTTTACCCGCTAACTATGGCTACACCTTC. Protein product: CASSLPANYGYTF.

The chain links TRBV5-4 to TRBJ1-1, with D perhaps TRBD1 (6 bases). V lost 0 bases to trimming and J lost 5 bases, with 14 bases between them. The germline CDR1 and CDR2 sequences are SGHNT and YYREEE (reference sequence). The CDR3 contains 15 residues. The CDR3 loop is CASSLAAGDVTEAFF. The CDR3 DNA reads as TGTGCCAGCAGCTTGGCCGCAGGGGATGTGACTGAAGCTTTCTTT. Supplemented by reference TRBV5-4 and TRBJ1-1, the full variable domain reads ETGVTQSPTHLIKTRGQQVTLRCSSQSGHNTVSWYQQALGQGPQFIFQYYREEENGRGNFPPRFSGLQFPNYSSELNVNALELDDSALYLCASSLAAGDVTEAFFGQGTRLTVV.

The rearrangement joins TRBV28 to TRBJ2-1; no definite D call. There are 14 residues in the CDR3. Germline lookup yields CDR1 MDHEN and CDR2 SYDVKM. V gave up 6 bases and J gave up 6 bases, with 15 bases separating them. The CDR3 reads CASSSPGSVNEQFF. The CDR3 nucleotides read TGTGCCAGCAGCTCCCCAGGATCCGTCAATGAGCAGTTCTTC.

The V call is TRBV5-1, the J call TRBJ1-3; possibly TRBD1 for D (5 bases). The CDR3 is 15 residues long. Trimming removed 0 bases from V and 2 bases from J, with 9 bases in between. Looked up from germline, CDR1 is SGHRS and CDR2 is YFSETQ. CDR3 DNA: TGCGCCAGCAGCTTGGAGGGGCTCGCTGGAAACACCATATATTTT. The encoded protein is CASSLEGLAGNTIYF.

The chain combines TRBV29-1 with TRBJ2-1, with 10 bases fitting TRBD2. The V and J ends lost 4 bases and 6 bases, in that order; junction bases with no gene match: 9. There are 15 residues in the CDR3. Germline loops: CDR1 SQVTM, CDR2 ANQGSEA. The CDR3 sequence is CSVGASGRATNEQFF. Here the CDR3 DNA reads TGCAGCGTTGGGGCCAGCGGGAGGGCCACCAATGAGCAGTTCTTC.

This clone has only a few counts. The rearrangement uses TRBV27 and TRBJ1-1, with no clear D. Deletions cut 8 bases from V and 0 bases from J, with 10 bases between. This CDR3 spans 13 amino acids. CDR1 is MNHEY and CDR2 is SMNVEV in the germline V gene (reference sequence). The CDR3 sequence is CASHGGLNTEAFF. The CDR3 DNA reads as TGTGCCAGCCATGGCGGTTTGAACACTGAAGCTTTCTTT.

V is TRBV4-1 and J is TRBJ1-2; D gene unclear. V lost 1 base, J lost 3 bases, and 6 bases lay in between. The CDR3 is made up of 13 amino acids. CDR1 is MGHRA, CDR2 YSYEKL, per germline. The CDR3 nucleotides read TGCGCCAGCAGCCAAGGTACGGACTATGGCTACACCTTC. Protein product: CASSQGTDYGYTF.

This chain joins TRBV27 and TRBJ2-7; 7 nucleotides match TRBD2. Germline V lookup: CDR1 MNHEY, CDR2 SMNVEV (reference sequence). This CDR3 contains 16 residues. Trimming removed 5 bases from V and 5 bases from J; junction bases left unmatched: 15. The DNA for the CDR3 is TGTGCCAGCAGTCCCTCGCCAGCGGGACTGTGGGACGAGCAGTACTTC. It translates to CASSPSPAGLWDEQYF.

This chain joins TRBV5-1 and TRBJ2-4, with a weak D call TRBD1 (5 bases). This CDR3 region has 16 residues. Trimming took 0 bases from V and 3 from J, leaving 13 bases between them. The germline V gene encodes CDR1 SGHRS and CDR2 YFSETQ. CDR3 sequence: CASSLDPGLVKNIQYF. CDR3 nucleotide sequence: TGCGCCAGCAGCTTGGATCCAGGGTTGGTCAAAAACATTCAGTACTTC.

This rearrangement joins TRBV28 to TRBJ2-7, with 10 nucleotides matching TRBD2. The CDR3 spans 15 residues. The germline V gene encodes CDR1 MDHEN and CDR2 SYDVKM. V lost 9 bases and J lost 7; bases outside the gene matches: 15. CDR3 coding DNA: TGTGCCAGTACATCGGGACTAGCGCCCTCGGGGGAGCAGTACTTC. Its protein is CASTSGLAPSGEQYF.

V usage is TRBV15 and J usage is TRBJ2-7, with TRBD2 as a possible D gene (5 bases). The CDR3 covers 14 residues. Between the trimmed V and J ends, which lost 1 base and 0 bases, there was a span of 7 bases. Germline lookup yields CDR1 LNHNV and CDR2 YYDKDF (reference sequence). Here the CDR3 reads CATSRAGDSYEQYF. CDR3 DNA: TGTGCCACCAGCAGAGCCGGGGACTCCTACGAGCAGTACTTC.

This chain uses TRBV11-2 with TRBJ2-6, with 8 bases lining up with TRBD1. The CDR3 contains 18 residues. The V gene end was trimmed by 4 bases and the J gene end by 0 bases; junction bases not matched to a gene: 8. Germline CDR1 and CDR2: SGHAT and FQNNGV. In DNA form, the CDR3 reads TGTGCCAGCAGCTCCCACAGGGGGGCCAGCTCTGGGGCCAACGTCCTGACTTTC. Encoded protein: CASSSHRGASSGANVLTF.

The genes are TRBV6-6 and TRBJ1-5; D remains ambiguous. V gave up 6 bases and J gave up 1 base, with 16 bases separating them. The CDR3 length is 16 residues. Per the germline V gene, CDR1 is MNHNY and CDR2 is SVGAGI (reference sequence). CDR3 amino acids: CASSPPGRPSNQPQHF. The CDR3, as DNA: TGTGCCAGCAGCCCTCCGGGTAGGCCAAGCAATCAGCCCCAGCATTTT.

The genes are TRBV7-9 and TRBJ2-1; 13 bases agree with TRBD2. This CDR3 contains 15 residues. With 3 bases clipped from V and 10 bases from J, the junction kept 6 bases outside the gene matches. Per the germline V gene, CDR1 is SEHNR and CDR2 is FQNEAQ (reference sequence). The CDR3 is CASSFGLAGEDEQFF. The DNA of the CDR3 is TGTGCCAGCAGCTTTGGACTAGCGGGAGAGGACGAGCAGTTCTTC.

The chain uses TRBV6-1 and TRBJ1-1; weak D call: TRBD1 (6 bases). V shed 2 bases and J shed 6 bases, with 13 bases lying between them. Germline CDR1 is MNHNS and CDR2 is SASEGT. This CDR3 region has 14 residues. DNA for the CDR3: TGTGCCAGCAGTGAAAGGGGGGGGTTTCCTGAAGCTTTCTTT. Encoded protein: CASSERGGFPEAFF.

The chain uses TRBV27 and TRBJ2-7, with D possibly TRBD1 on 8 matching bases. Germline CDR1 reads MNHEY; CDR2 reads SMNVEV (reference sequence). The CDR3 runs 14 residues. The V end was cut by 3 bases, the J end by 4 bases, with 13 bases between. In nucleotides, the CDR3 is TGTGCCAGCAGTTTCGGACAGGGAGGGTACGAGCAGTACTTC. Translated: CASSFGQGGYEQYF.

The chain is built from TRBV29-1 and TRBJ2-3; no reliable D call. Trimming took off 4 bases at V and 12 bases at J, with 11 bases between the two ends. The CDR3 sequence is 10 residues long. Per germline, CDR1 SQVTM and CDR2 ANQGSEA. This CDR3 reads CSVAASLQYF. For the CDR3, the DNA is TGCAGCGTTGCAGCTAGTCTACAGTATTTT.

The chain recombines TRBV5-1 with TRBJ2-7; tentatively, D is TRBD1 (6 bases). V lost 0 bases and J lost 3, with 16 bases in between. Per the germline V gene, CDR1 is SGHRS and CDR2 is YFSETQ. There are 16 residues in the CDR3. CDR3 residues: CASSLGRQVGFYEQYF. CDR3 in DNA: TGCGCCAGCAGCTTGGGCCGACAGGTGGGGTTCTACGAGCAGTACTTC.

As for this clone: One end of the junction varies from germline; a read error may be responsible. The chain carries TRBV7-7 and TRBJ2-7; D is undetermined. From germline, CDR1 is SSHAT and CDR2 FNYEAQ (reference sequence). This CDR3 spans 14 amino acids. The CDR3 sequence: CASSLSLYDYEQYF. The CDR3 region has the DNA TGTGCTAGCAGCCTGAGCCTCTACGACTACGAGCAGTACTTC.

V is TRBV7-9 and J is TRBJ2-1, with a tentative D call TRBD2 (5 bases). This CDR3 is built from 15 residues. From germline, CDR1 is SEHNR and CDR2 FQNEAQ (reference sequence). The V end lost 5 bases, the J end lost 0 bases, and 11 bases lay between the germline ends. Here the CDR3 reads CASSRAGNSYNEQFF. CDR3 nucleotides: TGTGCCAGCAGCCGGGCCGGGAACTCCTACAATGAGCAGTTCTTC.

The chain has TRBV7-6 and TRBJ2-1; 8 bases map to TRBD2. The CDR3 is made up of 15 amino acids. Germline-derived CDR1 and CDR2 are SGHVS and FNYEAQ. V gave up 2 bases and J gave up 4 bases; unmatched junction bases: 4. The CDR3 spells CASSLRREEYNEQFF. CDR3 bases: TGTGCCAGCAGCTTAAGGCGGGAGGAGTACAATGAGCAGTTCTTC.

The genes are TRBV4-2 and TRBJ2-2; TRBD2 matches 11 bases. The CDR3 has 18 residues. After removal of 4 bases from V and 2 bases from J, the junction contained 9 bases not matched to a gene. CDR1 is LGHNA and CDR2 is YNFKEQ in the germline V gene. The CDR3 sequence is CASSPPLTSGINTGELFF. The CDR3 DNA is TGTGCCAGCAGCCCCCCTTTGACTAGCGGGATTAACACCGGGGAGCTGTTTTTT.